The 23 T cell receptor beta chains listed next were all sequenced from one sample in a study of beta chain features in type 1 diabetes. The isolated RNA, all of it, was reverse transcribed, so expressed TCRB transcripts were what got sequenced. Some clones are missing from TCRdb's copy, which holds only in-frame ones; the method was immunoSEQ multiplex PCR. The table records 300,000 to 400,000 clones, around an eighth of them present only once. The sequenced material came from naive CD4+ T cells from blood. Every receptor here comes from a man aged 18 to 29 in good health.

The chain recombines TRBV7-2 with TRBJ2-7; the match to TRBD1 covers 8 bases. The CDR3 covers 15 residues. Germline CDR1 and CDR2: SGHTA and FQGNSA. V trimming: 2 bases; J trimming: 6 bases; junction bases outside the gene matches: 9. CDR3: CASSLTGQGSPEQYF. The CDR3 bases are TGTGCCAGCAGCTTAACAGGACAGGGTTCCCCCGAGCAGTACTTC.

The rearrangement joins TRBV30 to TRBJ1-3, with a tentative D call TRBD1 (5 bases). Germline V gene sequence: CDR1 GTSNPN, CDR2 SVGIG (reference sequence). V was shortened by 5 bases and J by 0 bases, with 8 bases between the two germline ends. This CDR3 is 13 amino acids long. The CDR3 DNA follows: TGTGCCTGGCAGGGATCCTCTGGAAACACCATATATTTT. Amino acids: CAWQGSSGNTIYF.

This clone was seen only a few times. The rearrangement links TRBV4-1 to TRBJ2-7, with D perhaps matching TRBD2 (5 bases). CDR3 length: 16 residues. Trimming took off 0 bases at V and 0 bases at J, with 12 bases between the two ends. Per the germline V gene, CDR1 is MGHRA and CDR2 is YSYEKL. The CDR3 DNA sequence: TGCGCCAGCAGCCAAGAGCGGGTTTTAGCCTCCTACGAGCAGTACTTC. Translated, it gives CASSQERVLASYEQYF.

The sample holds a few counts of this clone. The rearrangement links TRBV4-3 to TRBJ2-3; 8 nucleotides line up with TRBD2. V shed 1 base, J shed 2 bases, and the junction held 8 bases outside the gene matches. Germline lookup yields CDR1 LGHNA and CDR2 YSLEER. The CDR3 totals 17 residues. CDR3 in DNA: TGCGCCAGCAGCCAAGGGGTTAGCGGGGAGATCACAGATACGCAGTATTTT. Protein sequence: CASSQGVSGEITDTQYF.

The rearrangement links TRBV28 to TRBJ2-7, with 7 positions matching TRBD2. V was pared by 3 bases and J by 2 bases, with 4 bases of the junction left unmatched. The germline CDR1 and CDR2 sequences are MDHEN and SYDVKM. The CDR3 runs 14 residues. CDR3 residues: CASSFSSGTYEQYF. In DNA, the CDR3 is TGTGCCAGCAGTTTCTCTAGCGGAACCTACGAGCAGTACTTC.

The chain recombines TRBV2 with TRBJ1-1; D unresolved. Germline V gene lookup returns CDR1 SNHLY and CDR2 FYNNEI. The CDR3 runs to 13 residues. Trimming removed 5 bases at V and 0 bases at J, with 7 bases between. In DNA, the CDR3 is TGTGCCAGCAGTCCCTCCCTGAACACTGAAGCTTTCTTT. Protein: CASSPSLNTEAFF. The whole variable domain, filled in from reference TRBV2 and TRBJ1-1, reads EPEVTQTPSHQVTQMGQEVILRCVPISNHLYFYWYRQILGQKVEFLVSFYNNEISEKSEIFDDQFSVERPDGSNFTLKIRSTKLEDSAMYFCASSPSLNTEAFFGQGTRLTVV.

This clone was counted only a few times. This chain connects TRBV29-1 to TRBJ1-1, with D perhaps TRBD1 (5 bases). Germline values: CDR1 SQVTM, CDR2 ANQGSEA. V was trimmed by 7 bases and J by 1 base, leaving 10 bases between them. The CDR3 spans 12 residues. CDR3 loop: CSAGLKNTEAFF. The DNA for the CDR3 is TGCAGCGCGGGACTCAAGAACACTGAAGCTTTCTTT.

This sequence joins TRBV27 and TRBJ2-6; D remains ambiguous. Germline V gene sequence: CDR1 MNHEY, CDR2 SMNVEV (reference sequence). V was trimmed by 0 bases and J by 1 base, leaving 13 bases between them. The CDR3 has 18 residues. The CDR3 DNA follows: TGTGCCAGCAGTTTATCTGGTACACCCTTTTCTGGGGCCAACGTCCTGACTTTC. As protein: CASSLSGTPFSGANVLTF.

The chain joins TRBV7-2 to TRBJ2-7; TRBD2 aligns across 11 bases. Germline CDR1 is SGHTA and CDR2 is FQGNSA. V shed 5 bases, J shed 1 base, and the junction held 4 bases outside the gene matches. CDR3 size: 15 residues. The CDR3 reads CASSTPSGRSYEQYF. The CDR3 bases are TGTGCCAGCAGCACCCCTAGCGGGAGGTCCTACGAGCAGTACTTC.

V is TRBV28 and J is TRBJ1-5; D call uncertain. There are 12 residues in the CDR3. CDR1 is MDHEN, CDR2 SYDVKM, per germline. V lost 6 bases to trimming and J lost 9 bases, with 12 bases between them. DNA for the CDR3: TGTGCCAGCAGATCTAGCCGGGTGCCCCAGCATTTT. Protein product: CASRSSRVPQHF.

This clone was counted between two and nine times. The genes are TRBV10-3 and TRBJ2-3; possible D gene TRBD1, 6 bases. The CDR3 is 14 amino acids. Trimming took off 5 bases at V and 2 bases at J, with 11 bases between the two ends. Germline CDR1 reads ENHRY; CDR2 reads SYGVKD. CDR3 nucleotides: TGTGCCATCAGTCCAAGGGGGAACACAGATACGCAGTATTTT. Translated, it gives CAISPRGNTDTQYF.

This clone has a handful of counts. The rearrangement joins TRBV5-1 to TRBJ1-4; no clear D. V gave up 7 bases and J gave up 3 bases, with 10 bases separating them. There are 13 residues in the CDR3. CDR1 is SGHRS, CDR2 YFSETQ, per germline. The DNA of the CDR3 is TGCGCCAGCGGCGGCGGGTCTAATGAAAAACTGTTTTTT. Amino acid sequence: CASGGGSNEKLFF. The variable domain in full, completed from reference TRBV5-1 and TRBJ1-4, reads KAGVTQTPRYLIKTRGQQVTLSCSPISGHRSVSWYQQTPGQGLQFLFEYFSETQRNKGNFPGRFSGRQFSNSRSEMNVSTLELGDSALYLCASGGGSNEKLFFGSGTQLSVL.

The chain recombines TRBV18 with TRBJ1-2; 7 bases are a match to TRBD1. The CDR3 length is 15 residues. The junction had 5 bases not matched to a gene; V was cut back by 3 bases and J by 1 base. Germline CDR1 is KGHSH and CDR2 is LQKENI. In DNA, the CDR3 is TGTGCCAGCTCACCGACCCAGGGGGGTAACTATGGCTACACCTTC. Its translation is CASSPTQGGNYGYTF. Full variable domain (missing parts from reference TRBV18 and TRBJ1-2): NAGVMQNPRHLVRRRGQEARLRCSPMKGHSHVYWYRQLPEEGLKFMVYLQKENIIDESGMPKERFSAEFPKEGPSILRIQQVVRGDSAAYFCASSPTQGGNYGYTFGSGTRLTVV.

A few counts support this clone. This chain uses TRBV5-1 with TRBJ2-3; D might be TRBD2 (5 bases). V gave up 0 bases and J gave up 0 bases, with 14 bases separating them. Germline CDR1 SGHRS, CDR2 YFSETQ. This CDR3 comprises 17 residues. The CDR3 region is CASSLGTGAASTDTQYF. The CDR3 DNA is TGCGCCAGCAGCTTGGGGACTGGAGCCGCTAGCACAGATACGCAGTATTTT.

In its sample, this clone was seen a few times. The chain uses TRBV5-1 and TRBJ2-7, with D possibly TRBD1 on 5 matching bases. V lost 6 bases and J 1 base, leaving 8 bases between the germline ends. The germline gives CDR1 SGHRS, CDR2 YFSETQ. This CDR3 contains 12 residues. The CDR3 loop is CASIHRSYEQYF. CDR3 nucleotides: TGCGCCAGCATTCACAGGTCCTACGAGCAGTACTTC.

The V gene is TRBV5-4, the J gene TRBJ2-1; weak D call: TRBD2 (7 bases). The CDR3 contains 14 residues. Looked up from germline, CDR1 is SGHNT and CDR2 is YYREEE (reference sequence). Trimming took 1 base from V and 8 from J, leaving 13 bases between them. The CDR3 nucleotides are TGTGCCAGCAGCTTGAGGGGGGGCCGGTATGAGCAGTTCTTC. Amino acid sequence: CASSLRGGRYEQFF.

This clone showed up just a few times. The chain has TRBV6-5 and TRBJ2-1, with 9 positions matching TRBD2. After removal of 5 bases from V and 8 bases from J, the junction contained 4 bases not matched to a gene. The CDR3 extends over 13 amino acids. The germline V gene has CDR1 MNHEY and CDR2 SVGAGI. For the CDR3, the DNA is TGTGCCAGCAGTCGGACTAGCGCAGATGAGCAGTTCTTC. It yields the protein CASSRTSADEQFF.

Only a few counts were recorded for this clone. The DNA of the CDR3 is TGTGCCAGCAGCTTGGGCGGGGAGTGGGATACGCAGTATTTT. Its translation is CASSLGGEWDTQYF. This chain uses TRBV5-4 with TRBJ2-3; D perhaps matches TRBD2 (6 bases). The CDR3 contains 14 residues. V lost 0 bases and J 6 bases, leaving 11 bases between the germline ends. The germline gives CDR1 SGHNT, CDR2 YYREEE (reference sequence).

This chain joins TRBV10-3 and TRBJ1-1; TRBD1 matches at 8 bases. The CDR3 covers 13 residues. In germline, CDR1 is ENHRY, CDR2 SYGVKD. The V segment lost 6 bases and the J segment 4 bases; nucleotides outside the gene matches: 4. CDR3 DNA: TGTGCCATCAGGCAGGGGGCTGTCACTGAAGCTTTCTTT. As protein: CAIRQGAVTEAFF.

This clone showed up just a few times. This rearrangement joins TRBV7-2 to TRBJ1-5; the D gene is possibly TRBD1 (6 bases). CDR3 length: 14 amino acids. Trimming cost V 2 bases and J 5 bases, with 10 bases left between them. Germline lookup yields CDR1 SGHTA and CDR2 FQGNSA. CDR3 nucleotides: TGTGCCAGCAGCTTATCAGGGGTTGATCAGCCCCAGCATTTT. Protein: CASSLSGVDQPQHF.

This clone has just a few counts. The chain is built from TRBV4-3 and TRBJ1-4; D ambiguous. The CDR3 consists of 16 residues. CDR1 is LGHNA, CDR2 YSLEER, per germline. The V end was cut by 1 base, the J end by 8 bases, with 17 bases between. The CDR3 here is CASSQGRVRGREKLFF. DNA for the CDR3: TGCGCCAGCAGCCAAGGCCGGGTCAGAGGGAGGGAAAAACTGTTTTTT.

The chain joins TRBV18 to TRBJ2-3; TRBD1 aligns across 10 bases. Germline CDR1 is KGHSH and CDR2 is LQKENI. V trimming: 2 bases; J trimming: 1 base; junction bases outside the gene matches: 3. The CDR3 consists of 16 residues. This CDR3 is CASSPMTGGGTDTQYF. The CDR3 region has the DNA TGTGCCAGCTCACCAATGACAGGGGGCGGCACAGATACGCAGTATTTT.

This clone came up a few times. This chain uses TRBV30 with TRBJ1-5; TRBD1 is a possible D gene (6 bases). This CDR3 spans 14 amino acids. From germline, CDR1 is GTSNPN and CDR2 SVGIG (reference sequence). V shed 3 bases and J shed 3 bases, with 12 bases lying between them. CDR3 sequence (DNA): TGTGCCTGGAGCGGGGGGCGGAACAATCAGCCCCAGCATTTT. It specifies CAWSGGRNNQPQHF.